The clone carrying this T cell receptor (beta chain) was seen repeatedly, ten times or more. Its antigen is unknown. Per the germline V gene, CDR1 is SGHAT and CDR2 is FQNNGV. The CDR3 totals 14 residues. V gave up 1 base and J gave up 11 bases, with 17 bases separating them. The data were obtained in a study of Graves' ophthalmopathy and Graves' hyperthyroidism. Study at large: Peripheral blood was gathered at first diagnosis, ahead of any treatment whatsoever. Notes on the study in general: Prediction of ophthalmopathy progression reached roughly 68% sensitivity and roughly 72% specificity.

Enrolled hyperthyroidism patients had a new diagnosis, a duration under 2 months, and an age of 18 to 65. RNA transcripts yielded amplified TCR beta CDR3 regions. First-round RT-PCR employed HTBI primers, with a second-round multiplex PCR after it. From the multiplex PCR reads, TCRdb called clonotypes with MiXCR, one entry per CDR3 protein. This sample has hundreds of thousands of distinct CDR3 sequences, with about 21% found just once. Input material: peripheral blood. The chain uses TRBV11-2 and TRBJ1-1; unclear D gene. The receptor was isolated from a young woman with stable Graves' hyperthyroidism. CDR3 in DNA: TGTGCCAGCAGCTTAGGTCTCAGTGGTGGAGGGGCTTTCTTT. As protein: CASSLGLSGGGAFF.